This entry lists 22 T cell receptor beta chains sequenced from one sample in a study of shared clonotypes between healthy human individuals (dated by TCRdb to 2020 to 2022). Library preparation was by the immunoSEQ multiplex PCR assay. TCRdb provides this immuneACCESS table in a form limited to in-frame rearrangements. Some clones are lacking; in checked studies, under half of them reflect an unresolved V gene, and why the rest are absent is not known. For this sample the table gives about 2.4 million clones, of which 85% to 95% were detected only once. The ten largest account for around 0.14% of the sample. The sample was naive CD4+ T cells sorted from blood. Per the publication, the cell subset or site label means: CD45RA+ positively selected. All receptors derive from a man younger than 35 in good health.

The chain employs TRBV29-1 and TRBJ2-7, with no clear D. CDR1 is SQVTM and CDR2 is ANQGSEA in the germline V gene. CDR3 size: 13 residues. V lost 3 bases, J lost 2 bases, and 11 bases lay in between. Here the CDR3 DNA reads TGCAGCGTTGACGCAGGTGGGGCCTACGAGCAGTACTTC. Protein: CSVDAGGAYEQYF.

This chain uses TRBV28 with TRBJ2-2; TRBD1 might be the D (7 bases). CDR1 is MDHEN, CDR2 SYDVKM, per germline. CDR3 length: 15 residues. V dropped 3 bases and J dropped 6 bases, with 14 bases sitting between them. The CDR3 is CASSLARGAAGELFF. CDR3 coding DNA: TGTGCCAGCAGTTTGGCCAGGGGGGCGGCCGGGGAGCTGTTTTTT.

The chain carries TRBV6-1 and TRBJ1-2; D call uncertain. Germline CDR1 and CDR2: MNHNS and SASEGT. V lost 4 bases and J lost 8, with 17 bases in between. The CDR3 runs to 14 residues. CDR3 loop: CASSGLYGVRGYTF. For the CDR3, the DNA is TGTGCCAGCAGTGGCCTATATGGGGTGCGGGGCTACACCTTC.

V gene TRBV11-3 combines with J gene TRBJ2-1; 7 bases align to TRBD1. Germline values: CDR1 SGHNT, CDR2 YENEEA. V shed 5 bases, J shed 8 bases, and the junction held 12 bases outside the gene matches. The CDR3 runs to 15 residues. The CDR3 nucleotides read TGTGCCAGCAGCCAGGGGAGACAGGGTAGGGATGAGCAGTTCTTC. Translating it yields CASSQGRQGRDEQFF.

CDR3 coding DNA: TGTGCCAGCAGTAACAGCCGACAGGGAACCCCCTACGAGCAGTACTTC. Translation: CASSNSRQGTPYEQYF. The rearrangement uses TRBV28 and TRBJ2-7, with 7 positions matching TRBD1. Per germline, CDR1 MDHEN and CDR2 SYDVKM. J gave up 2 bases and V 5 bases, and 12 bases lay outside the gene matches. The CDR3 sequence is 16 residues long.

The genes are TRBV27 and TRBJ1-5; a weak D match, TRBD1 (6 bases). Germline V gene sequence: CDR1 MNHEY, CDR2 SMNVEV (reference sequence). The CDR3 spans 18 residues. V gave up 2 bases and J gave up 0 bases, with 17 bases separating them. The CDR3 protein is CASSLKPDRHVSNQPQHF. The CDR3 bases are TGTGCCAGCAGTTTAAAGCCCGACAGGCACGTTAGCAATCAGCCCCAGCATTTT.

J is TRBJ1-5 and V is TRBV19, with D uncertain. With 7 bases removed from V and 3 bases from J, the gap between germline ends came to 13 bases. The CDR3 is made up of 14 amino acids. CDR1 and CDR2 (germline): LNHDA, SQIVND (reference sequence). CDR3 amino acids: CASTRDGINQPQHF. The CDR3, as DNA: TGTGCCAGTACCAGAGACGGAATCAATCAGCCCCAGCATTTT.

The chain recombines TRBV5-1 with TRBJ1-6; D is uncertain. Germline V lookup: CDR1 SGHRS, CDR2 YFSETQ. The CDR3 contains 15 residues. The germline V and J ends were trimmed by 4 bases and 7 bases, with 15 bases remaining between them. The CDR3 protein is CASSLVGRGNSPLHF. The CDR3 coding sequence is TGCGCCAGCAGCCTCGTCGGAAGAGGCAATTCACCCCTCCACTTT.

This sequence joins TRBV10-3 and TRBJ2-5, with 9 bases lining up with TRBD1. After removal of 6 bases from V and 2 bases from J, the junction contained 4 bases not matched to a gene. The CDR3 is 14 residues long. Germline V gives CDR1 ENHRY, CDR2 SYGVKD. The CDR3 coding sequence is TGTGCCATCAGGGACAGGGGATTACAAGAGACCCAGTACTTC. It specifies CAIRDRGLQETQYF.

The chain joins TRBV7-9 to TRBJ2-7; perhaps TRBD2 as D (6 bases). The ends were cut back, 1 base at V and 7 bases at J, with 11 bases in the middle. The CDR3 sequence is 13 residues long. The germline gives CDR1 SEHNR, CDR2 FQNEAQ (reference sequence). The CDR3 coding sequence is TGTGCCAGCAGCTTAGAACTGGGGGGAGAGCAGTACTTC. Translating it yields CASSLELGGEQYF.

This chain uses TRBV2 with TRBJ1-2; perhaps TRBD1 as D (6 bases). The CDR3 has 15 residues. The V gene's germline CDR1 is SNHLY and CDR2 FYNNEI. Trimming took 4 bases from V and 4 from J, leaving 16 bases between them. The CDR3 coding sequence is TGTGCCAGCAGTGGGACAGAAACGTATGGCTATGGCTACACCTTC. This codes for CASSGTETYGYGYTF.

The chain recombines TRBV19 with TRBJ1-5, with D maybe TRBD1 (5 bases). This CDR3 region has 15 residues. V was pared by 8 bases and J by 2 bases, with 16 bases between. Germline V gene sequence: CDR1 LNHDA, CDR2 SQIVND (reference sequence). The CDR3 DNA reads TGTGCCAGTGGTTCCGGGACCGGAGGCAATCAGCCCCAGCATTTT. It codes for CASGSGTGGNQPQHF.

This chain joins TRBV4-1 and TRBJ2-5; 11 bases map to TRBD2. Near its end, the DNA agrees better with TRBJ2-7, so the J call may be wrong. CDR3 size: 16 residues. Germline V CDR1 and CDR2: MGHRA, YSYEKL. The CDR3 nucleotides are TGCGCCAGCAGCTACACTAGCGGGGGAACTTCCTACGAGCAGTACTTC. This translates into CASSYTSGGTSYEQYF.

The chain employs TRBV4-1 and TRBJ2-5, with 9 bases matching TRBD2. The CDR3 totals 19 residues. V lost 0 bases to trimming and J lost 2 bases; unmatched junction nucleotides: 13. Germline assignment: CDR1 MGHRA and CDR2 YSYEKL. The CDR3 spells CASSQDRLGLANQQETQYF. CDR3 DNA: TGCGCCAGCAGCCAAGATAGGTTGGGACTAGCTAATCAACAAGAGACCCAGTACTTC.

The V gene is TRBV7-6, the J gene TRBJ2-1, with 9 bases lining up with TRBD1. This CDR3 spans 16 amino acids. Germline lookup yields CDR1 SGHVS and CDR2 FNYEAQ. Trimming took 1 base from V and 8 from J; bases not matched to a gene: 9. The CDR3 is CASSLGSGQGLDEQFF. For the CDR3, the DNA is TGTGCCAGCAGCTTAGGATCGGGACAGGGTCTTGATGAGCAGTTCTTC.

The CDR3 spells CASSVWSGTLQETQYF. Written as DNA, the CDR3 is TGTGCCAGCAGCGTATGGAGCGGAACTCTACAAGAGACCCAGTACTTC. This sequence joins TRBV9 and TRBJ2-5, with D possibly matching TRBD2 (5 bases). The CDR3 runs 16 residues. Trimming left V 1 base short and J 2 bases short, with 15 bases between. Germline lookup yields CDR1 SGDLS and CDR2 YYNGEE.

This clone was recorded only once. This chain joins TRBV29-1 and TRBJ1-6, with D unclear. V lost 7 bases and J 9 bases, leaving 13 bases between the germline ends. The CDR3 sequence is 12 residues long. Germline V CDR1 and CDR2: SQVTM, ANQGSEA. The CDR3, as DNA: TGCAGCGCAGGTGTGGTGGGTTCACCCCTCCACTTT. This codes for CSAGVVGSPLHF.

CDR3 loop: CASSYAGGSNTGELFF. Written as DNA, the CDR3 is TGTGCCAGCAGTTACGCAGGGGGCTCGAACACCGGGGAGCTGTTTTTT. J is TRBJ2-2 and V is TRBV6-5, with TRBD1 matching 8 bases. The junction had 2 bases not matched to a gene; V was cut back by 2 bases and J by 0 bases. The CDR3 is made up of 16 amino acids. Germline loops: CDR1 MNHEY, CDR2 SVGAGI.

CDR3 sequence reads: CASSTGTSGGPETQYF. The CDR3 region has the DNA TGTGCCAGCAGCACCGGGACTAGCGGGGGTCCGGAGACCCAGTACTTC. This sequence joins TRBV7-9 and TRBJ2-5; 14 bases map to TRBD2. This CDR3 region has 16 residues. CDR1 and CDR2 (germline): SEHNR, FQNEAQ (reference sequence). J gave up 5 bases and V 5 bases, and 7 bases lay outside the gene matches.

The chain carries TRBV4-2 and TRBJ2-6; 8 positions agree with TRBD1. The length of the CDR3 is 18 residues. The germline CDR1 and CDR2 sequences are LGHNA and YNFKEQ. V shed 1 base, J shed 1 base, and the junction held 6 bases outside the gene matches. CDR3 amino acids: CASSQVAGGMSGANVLTF. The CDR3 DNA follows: TGTGCCAGCAGCCAAGTGGCAGGGGGCATGTCTGGGGCCAACGTCCTGACTTTC.

The CDR3: CASRRDFTDTQYF. For the CDR3, the DNA is TGTGCCAGCAGGCGGGACTTCACAGATACGCAGTATTTT. The genes are TRBV5-6 and TRBJ2-3; tentatively, D is TRBD2 (6 bases). The CDR3 sequence is 13 residues long. The V gene lost 5 bases and the J gene lost 2 bases, with 9 bases spanning the gap. CDR1 is SGHDT and CDR2 is YYEEEE in the germline V gene.

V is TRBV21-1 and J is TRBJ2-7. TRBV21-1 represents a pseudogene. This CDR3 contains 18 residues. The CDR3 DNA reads TGTGCCAGCAGCCCCCCCGTCCACGGGGATTCCAGGGGGGGGGAGCAGTACTTC. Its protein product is CASSPPVHGDSRGGEQYF.